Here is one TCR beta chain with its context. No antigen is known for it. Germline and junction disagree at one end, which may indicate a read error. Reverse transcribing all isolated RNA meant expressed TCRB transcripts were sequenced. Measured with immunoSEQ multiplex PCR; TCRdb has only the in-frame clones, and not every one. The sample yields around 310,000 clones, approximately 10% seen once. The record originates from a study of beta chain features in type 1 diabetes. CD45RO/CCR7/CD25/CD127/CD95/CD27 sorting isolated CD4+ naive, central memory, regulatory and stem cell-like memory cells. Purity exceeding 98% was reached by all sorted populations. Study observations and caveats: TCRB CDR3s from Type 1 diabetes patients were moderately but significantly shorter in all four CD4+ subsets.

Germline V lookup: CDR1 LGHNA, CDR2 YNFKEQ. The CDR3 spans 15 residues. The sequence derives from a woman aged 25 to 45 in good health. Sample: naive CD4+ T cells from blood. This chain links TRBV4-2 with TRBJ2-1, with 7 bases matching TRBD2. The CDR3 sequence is CASSQDRGLPNAQFF. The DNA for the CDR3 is TGTGCCAGCAGCCAAGATAGGGGACTACCCAATGCGCAGTTCTTC.